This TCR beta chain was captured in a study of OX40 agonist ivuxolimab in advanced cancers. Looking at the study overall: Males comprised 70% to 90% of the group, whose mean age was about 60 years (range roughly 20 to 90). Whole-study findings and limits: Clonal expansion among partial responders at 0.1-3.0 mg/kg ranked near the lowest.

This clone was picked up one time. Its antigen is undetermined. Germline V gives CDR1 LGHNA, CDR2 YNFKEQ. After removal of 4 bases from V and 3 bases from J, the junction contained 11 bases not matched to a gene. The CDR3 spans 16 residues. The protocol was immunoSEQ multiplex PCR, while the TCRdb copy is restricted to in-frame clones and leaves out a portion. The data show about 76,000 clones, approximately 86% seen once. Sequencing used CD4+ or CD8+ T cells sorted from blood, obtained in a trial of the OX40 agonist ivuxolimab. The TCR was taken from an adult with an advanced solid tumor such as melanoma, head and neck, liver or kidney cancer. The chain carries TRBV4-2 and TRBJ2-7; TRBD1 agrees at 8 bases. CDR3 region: CASSPLSGTGGYEQYF. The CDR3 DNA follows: TGTGCCAGCAGCCCCCTCTCCGGGACAGGAGGCTACGAGCAGTACTTC.